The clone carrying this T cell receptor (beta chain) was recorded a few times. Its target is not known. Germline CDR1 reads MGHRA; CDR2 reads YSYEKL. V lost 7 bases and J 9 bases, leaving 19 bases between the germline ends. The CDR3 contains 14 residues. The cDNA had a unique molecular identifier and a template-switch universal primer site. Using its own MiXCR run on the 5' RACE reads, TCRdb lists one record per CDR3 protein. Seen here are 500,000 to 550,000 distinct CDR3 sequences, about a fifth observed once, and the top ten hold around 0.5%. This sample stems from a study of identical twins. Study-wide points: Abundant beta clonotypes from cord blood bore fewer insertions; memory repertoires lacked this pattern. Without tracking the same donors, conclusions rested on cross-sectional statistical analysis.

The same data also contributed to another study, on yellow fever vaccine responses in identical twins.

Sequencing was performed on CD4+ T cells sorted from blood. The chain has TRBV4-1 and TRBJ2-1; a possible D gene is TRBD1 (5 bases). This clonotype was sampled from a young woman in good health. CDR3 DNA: TGCGCCAGCACCCACCTAATTGGGGCGAGTGAGCAGTTCTTC. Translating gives CASTHLIGASEQFF.